A selection of T cell receptor beta chains follows, all from one sample in a study of radiation and T cells in renal cell carcinoma. The assay was immunoSEQ multiplex PCR, and TCRdb's table has in-frame clones only and misses some. The profile shows some 75,000 clones, about 81% of them singletons. The starting material was blood, obtained from a patient whose treatment included radiotherapy and nephrectomy. Source of these receptors: a man aged 60 to 69 with renal cell carcinoma. Both conserved end residues are part of each CDR3. D genes are given only for firm matches. Size tells how often a clone was seen (once, few, many) or the class of an expanded clone, and some rows leave it out.

v_call,j_call,clone_size,d_call,cdr3_nt,cdr3_aa
TRBV5-1,TRBJ2-1,.,TRBD2,TGCGCCAGCAGCTTGGTCGGACTAGCGGTAACCAATGAGCAGTTCTTC,CASSLVGLAVTNEQFF
TRBV28,TRBJ1-5,.,TRBD1,TGTGCCAGCAGTTTCCTAGGGGGCGGCAATCAGCCCCAGCATTTT,CASSFLGGGNQPQHF
TRBV4-2,TRBJ2-1,.,TRBD2,TGTGCCAGCAGCAAAGGGAGGACTAGCGGGTACAATGAGCAGTTCTTC,CASSKGRTSGYNEQFF
TRBV5-6,TRBJ1-2,.,.,TGTGCCAGCAGCTTGCCCGAATTATATGGCTACACCTTC,CASSLPELYGYTF
TRBV5-8,TRBJ1-5,.,TRBD1,TGTGCCAGCAGCGCCCGACTGACAGGGATGGGGCAGCCCCAGCATTTT,CASSARLTGMGQPQHF
TRBV7-9,TRBJ1-2,.,TRBD1,TGTGCCAGCAGTATACGGACAGGGGAGAAATACGGCTACACCTTC,CASSIRTGEKYGYTF
TRBV19,TRBJ2-3,.,.,TGTGCCAGTAGTCTGGGACCTAGCACAGATACGCAGTATTTT,CASSLGPSTDTQYF
TRBV29-1,TRBJ2-1,.,.,TGCAGCGTTGAAGACACCCAGCTCAGCTCCTACAATGAGCAGTTCTTC,CSVEDTQLSSYNEQFF
TRBV5-6,TRBJ2-5,.,.,TGTGCCAGCAGCCGATGGGGTGAGGGACAAGAGACCCAGTACTTC,CASSRWGEGQETQYF
TRBV7-2,TRBJ2-5,.,TRBD1,TGTGCCAGCAGCTGGGGACAGTTCCAAGAGACCCAGTACTTC,CASSWGQFQETQYF
TRBV10-1,TRBJ2-7,.,.,TGCGCCATCAGGGGCGAGCAGTACTTC,CAIRGEQYF
TRBV2,TRBJ2-5,.,.,TGTGCCAGCAGTGATACAGGTGGGGGGTTGGGCCAAGAGACCCAGTACTTC,CASSDTGGGLGQETQYF
TRBV7-9,TRBJ1-1,.,.,TGTGCCAGCAGCTTAGTGGGTGGGGGATCATGGGCTTTCTTT,CASSLVGGGSWAFF
TRBV28,TRBJ1-4,.,TRBD1,TGTGCCAGCAGTTCCCATCAGGGGGCCCCTAATGAAAAACTGTTTTTT,CASSSHQGAPNEKLFF
TRBV6-1,TRBJ1-2,.,.,TGTGCCAGCAGTCCCCGGCTACCCCGAGACTATGGCTACACCTTC,CASSPRLPRDYGYTF
TRBV4-1,TRBJ2-2,.,.,TGCGCCAGTAGCCATCCCCAGGCGGGTCTAAGGGGGACCGGGGAGCTGTTTTTT,CASSHPQAGLRGTGELFF
TRBV4-2,TRBJ2-7,.,.,TGTGCCAGCAGCCAGTCGGGAGACCTCTTCGGGGAGCAGTACTTC,CASSQSGDLFGEQYF
TRBV7-9,TRBJ2-2,.,.,TGTGCCAGCAGCCCCGAGAGTTTCGGGGAGCTGTTTTTT,CASSPESFGELFF
TRBV7-7,TRBJ2-7,.,.,TGTGCCAGCAGCCCCCCACTTCGGAACGAGCAGTACTTC,CASSPPLRNEQYF
TRBV5-1,TRBJ1-2,.,.,TGCGCCAGCAGCTACGACACCCCGTGGGCTCGCTATGGCTACACCTTC,CASSYDTPWARYGYTF
TRBV29-1,TRBJ1-1,few,TRBD1,TGCAGCGTCAACCGGGACAGCAAAACTGAAGCTTTCTTT,CSVNRDSKTEAFF
TRBV19,TRBJ2-7,.,.,TGTGCCAGTAGTAGGGCTCTACAGCACTCCTACGAGCAGTACTTC,CASSRALQHSYEQYF
TRBV29-1,TRBJ2-7,.,.,TGCAGCGTTGAAGACACCGGGAGGGGGCAAAACGAGCAGTACTTC,CSVEDTGRGQNEQYF
TRBV4-3,TRBJ1-1,once,.,TGCGCCAGCAGCCAAGATAAGAGAGTAGGGGAGGTTACTGAAGCTTTCTTT,CASSQDKRVGEVTEAFF
TRBV27,TRBJ1-1,.,.,TGTGCCAGCAGTTTAAGTCCGGGAAGGAACACTGAAGCTTTCTTT,CASSLSPGRNTEAFF
TRBV20-1,TRBJ2-2,.,.,TGCAGTGCCTTTGCCGCTGGGGAGCTGTTTTTT,CSAFAAGELFF
TRBV27,TRBJ2-1,.,.,TGTGCCAGCAGTTTCGGCAGGGCCCCCCTCAATGAGCAGTTCTTC,CASSFGRAPLNEQFF
TRBV11-2,TRBJ1-1,.,.,TGTGCCAGCAGCTTAGTAGACAGCATGAACACTGAAGCTTTCTTT,CASSLVDSMNTEAFF
TRBV28,TRBJ2-5,.,TRBD2,TGTGCCAGCAGTTCCCGACTGACTAGCGTAAAAGAGACCCAGTACTTC,CASSSRLTSVKETQYF
TRBV5-8,TRBJ1-5,.,.,TGTGCCAGCAGCCCCCGAGGACTCGATCAGCCCCAGCATTTT,CASSPRGLDQPQHF
TRBV30,TRBJ1-1,few,.,TGTGCCTGGAGTAGAGGGTCAGGCACTGAAGCTTTCTTT,CAWSRGSGTEAFF
TRBV5-6,TRBJ2-1,once,.,TGTGCCAGCAGCAAAATCAACGCGAAGCAGTTCTTC,CASSKINAKQFF
TRBV19,TRBJ2-7,.,TRBD2,TGTGCCAGTAGTTATGGACTAGCGGGAAACGAGCAGTACTTC,CASSYGLAGNEQYF
TRBV6-5,TRBJ2-3,.,TRBD2,TGTGCCAGCGGAATGAGCGGGAGCCCCGGGGATACGCAGTATTTT,CASGMSGSPGDTQYF
TRBV30,TRBJ2-1,.,TRBD2,TGTGCCTGGAGTAGCGGGAGGGCGTGGAATGAGCAGTTCTTC,CAWSSGRAWNEQFF
TRBV6-4,TRBJ2-1,.,TRBD2,TGTGCCGCTGGGGTAGCGGGAGGCCCCTACAATGAGCAGTTCTTC,CAAGVAGGPYNEQFF
TRBV9,TRBJ2-3,.,.,TGTGCCAGCAGCGTAGATGTAGGTACGCAGTATTTT,CASSVDVGTQYF
TRBV15,TRBJ1-5,.,.,TGTGCCACCAGCAGATGGGGGCTGGTACAGCCCCAGCATTTT,CATSRWGLVQPQHF
TRBV6-6,TRBJ2-5,.,.,TGTGCCAGCAGTTACTCGGGCAGGGGGGTGGAGGCCCAGTACTTC,CASSYSGRGVEAQYF
TRBV6-1,TRBJ1-4,medium-sized,.,TGTGCCAGCAGTGACTGGGACGGCGTTGAAAAACTGTTTTTT,CASSDWDGVEKLFF
TRBV7-8,TRBJ2-5,few,TRBD2,TGTGCCAGCAGCTTAGCTGGGGGAGGGCCAGGGACCCAGTACTTC,CASSLAGGGPGTQYF
TRBV28,TRBJ2-1,once,TRBD2,TGTGCCAGCAGTTTAATAGTGACGTCTAGCGGGAGGGGAAATGAGCAGTTCTTC,CASSLIVTSSGRGNEQFF
TRBV18,TRBJ2-2,few,.,TGTGCCAGCTCACCACAGGGGGGCTTGAACACCGGGGAGCTGTTTTTT,CASSPQGGLNTGELFF
TRBV4-1,TRBJ2-2,.,.,TGCGCCAGCAGCCAAGAACGGTACACCGGGGAGCTGTTTTTT,CASSQERYTGELFF
TRBV29-1,TRBJ2-3,.,.,TGCAGCGTTGCAGACACAGATACGCAGTATTTT,CSVADTDTQYF
TRBV6-6,TRBJ2-7,.,.,TGTGCCAGCACCCTAGACGGCTACGAGCAGTACTTC,CASTLDGYEQYF
TRBV29-1,TRBJ2-1,.,TRBD2,TGCAGCGTTGCCCCCGGACTAGCGGCAAGCTCCTACAATGAGCAGTTCTTC,CSVAPGLAASSYNEQFF
TRBV5-1,TRBJ2-3,.,TRBD2,TGCGCCAGCAGCTCCGGACTAGCGGGATCAGATACGCAGTATTTT,CASSSGLAGSDTQYF
TRBV7-9,TRBJ2-1,.,.,TGTGCCAGCAGCTCTAATAGTGGGCTTGAGCAGTTCTTC,CASSSNSGLEQFF
TRBV7-8,TRBJ2-5,.,TRBD2,TGTGCCAGCAAGAGGTTAGCGGGAGGAGGAGAGACCCAGTACTTC,CASKRLAGGGETQYF
TRBV9,TRBJ2-1,.,TRBD2,TGTGCCAGCAGTGCGGGGACTAGATACAATGAGCAGTTCTTC,CASSAGTRYNEQFF
TRBV19,TRBJ1-1,.,TRBD1,TGTGCCAGTAGTATTCCGGGACAGGGCAACACTGAAGCTTTCTTT,CASSIPGQGNTEAFF